These 18 T cell receptor beta chains originate from one sample sequenced in a study of blood T cells in healthy people across ages. A second roughly 6 to 12 cycle PCR used barcoded and J-beta primers. A single record per CDR3 protein comes from TCRdb applying MiXCR to the 5' RACE reads. The sample holds over 950,000 distinct CDR3 sequences, roughly 51% seen once. Input material: blood. Receptors were obtained from a woman aged 55-69 years in good health.

This rearrangement joins TRBV20-1 to TRBJ1-2; D ambiguous. This CDR3 is built from 14 residues. V lost 2 bases and J 3 bases, leaving 13 bases between the germline ends. Per germline, CDR1 DFQATT and CDR2 SNEGSKA (reference sequence). Here the CDR3 DNA reads TGCAGTGCTAGAAGGGCAGAAATCTACTATGGCTACACCTTC. This codes for CSARRAEIYYGYTF.

This clonotype was recorded once. The chain employs TRBV27 and TRBJ2-3; 15 positions agree with TRBD2. With V trimmed by 6 bases and J by 0 bases, 13 bases remained unmatched. CDR3 length equals 20 residues. Per the germline V gene, CDR1 is MNHEY and CDR2 is SMNVEV (reference sequence). The CDR3 DNA sequence: TGTGCCAGCAGCCCGTTCCACGGACTAGCGGGAGGGTCGAGCACAGATACGCAGTATTTT. It specifies CASSPFHGLAGGSSTDTQYF.

With respect to this clonotype: Possible read error: a much larger clone is one base away. This chain connects TRBV4-3 to TRBJ2-5; 8 bases are a match to TRBD1. Germline loops: CDR1 LGHNA, CDR2 YSLEER. CDR3 size: 13 residues. The CDR3: CAGSPNRGETQYF. The CDR3 region has the DNA TGCGCCGGCAGCCCGAACAGGGGGGAGACCCAGTACTTC.

This clonotype has only one observation. The chain has TRBV7-8 and TRBJ2-4; D is unclear. The J call may be mistaken, given a closer DNA end match to TRBJ2-7. Germline V gene sequence: CDR1 SGHVS, CDR2 FQNEAQ. This CDR3 has 12 amino acids. CDR3 region: CASSLFLGEQYF. The CDR3 bases are TGTGCCAGCAGCTTATTTCTGGGCGAGCAGTACTTC.

V gene TRBV6-2 or TRBV6-3 combines with J gene TRBJ1-2, with 9 bases that match TRBD1. Germline assignment: CDR1 MNHEY and CDR2 SVGEGT. V shed 5 bases, J shed 0 bases, and the junction held 10 bases outside the gene matches. CDR3 length: 17 amino acids. The CDR3 nucleotides read TGTGCCAGCAGTCCCACGGGACAGGGATTAGCTAACTATGGCTACACCTTC. It specifies CASSPTGQGLANYGYTF.

V and J are TRBV20-1 and TRBJ2-7; tentative D call: TRBD2 (5 bases). V lost 4 bases, J lost 2 bases, and 15 bases lay in between. In germline, CDR1 is DFQATT, CDR2 SNEGSKA (reference sequence). This CDR3 has 14 residues. CDR3 residues: CSATHTGKPYEQYF. CDR3 bases: TGCAGTGCTACCCACACGGGGAAACCCTACGAGCAGTACTTC.

The sample holds a few counts of this clonotype. V gene TRBV4-3 combines with J gene TRBJ1-2; 10 nucleotides align to TRBD1. After removal of 1 base from V and 8 bases from J, the junction contained 10 bases not matched to a gene. Germline V gene sequence: CDR1 LGHNA, CDR2 YSLEER. The CDR3 runs to 16 residues. The CDR3 DNA reads TGCGCCAGCAGCCAAGTCACAAAGACAGGGGGCTGGGGCTACACCTTC. Its translation is CASSQVTKTGGWGYTF.

The rearrangement uses TRBV4-1 and TRBJ2-7; D is uncertain. Germline CDR1 reads MGHRA; CDR2 reads YSYEKL. This CDR3 comprises 15 residues. V lost 1 base, J lost 1 base, and 11 bases lay in between. In DNA, the CDR3 is TGCGCCAGCAGCCAAGCATCCAGTTTTTCCTACGAGCAGTACTTC. Its protein is CASSQASSFSYEQYF.

The genes are TRBV6-2 or TRBV6-3 and TRBJ2-7, with D hard to call. V was shortened by 0 bases and J by 5 bases, with 11 bases between the two germline ends. CDR3 size: 14 residues. In germline, CDR1 is MNHEY, CDR2 SVGEGT. CDR3 coding DNA: TGTGCCAGCAGTTACTCCAGACGAATGAACGAGCAGTACTTC. Protein sequence: CASSYSRRMNEQYF.

This clonotype was picked up a small number of times. The V call is TRBV27, the J call TRBJ2-3, with 9 bases fitting TRBD1. The length of the CDR3 is 15 residues. The germline gives CDR1 MNHEY, CDR2 SMNVEV (reference sequence). J was trimmed by 6 bases and V by 3 bases; bases with no gene match: 7. The CDR3 bases are TGTGCCAGCAGTTTCAGACAGGGGGTGTCGGATACGCAGTATTTT. Protein: CASSFRQGVSDTQYF.

This rearrangement joins TRBV20-1 to TRBJ2-2; TRBD2 is a possible D gene (6 bases). The V gene lost 7 bases and the J gene lost 5 bases, with 14 bases spanning the gap. The CDR3 loop spans 13 amino acids. Looked up from germline, CDR1 is DFQATT and CDR2 is SNEGSKA (reference sequence). In DNA form, the CDR3 reads TGCAGTGGTCGCGGGGACCCTACCGGGGAGCTGTTTTTT. This gives the protein CSGRGDPTGELFF.

This clonotype was found many times. The rearrangement uses TRBV4-1 and TRBJ1-2; D perhaps matches TRBD1 (5 bases). Germline loops: CDR1 MGHRA, CDR2 YSYEKL. This CDR3 is built from 16 residues. The V gene lost 0 bases and the J gene lost 5 bases, with 16 bases spanning the gap. CDR3 coding DNA: TGCGCCAGCAGCCAAGATCTCGGGGGATCCCCGTATGGCTACACCTTC. Translating it yields CASSQDLGGSPYGYTF.

The rearrangement joins TRBV5-6 to TRBJ2-7, with D hard to call. Trimming pared 1 base from V and 5 bases from J, leaving 22 bases between. The V gene's germline CDR1 is SGHDT and CDR2 YYEEEE. The CDR3 has 17 residues. CDR3 sequence (DNA): TGTGCCAGCAGCTTGAATTCTTGGCGGCTACGTAGGAACGAGCAGTACTTC. Its protein is CASSLNSWRLRRNEQYF.

This clonotype was seen a handful of times. The chain is built from TRBV12-3 or TRBV12-4 and TRBJ2-3; 7 bases agree with TRBD2. The trim removed 3 bases at V and 2 bases at J, leaving 5 bases unmatched. This CDR3 spans 15 amino acids. CDR3 in amino acids: CASSFSGRSTDTQYF. The CDR3 bases are TGTGCCAGCAGTTTTAGCGGGCGGTCCACAGATACGCAGTATTTT.

The gene calls are TRBV6-2 or TRBV6-3 and TRBJ2-3, with 8 nucleotides matching TRBD2. This CDR3 has 14 residues. Per germline, CDR1 MNHEY and CDR2 SVGEGT. The V and J ends lost 10 bases and 6 bases, in that order; junction bases with no gene match: 12. CDR3 residues: CATKWDGRGDTQYF. DNA for the CDR3: TGTGCCACGAAGTGGGACGGGAGGGGTGATACGCAGTATTTT.

V usage is TRBV21-1 and J usage is TRBJ1-2. TRBV21-1 is given as a pseudogene. The CDR3 extends over 13 amino acids. CDR3 sequence: CARDLGATRGYTF. For the CDR3, the DNA is TGTGCCAGGGATCTCGGAGCGACCCGAGGCTACACCTTC.

This clonotype was counted a few times. The rearrangement uses TRBV27 and TRBJ2-6, with D perhaps TRBD2 (6 bases). The V gene lost 3 bases and the J gene lost 1 base, with 7 bases spanning the gap. The length of the CDR3 is 15 residues. Germline loops: CDR1 MNHEY, CDR2 SMNVEV (reference sequence). The CDR3 DNA follows: TGTGCCAGCAGTTTCGGGACTTCTGGGGCCAACGTCCTGACTTTC. It codes for CASSFGTSGANVLTF.

The V and J genes are TRBV5-5 and TRBJ2-7; TRBD2 matches 8 bases. Germline CDR1 reads SGHKS; CDR2 reads YYEKEE (reference sequence). V lost 0 bases, J lost 0 bases, and 5 bases stayed unmatched. This CDR3 has 16 amino acids. The CDR3 loop is CASSLVLAVSSYEQYF. CDR3 DNA: TGTGCCAGCAGCTTGGTACTAGCGGTTAGCTCCTACGAGCAGTACTTC.